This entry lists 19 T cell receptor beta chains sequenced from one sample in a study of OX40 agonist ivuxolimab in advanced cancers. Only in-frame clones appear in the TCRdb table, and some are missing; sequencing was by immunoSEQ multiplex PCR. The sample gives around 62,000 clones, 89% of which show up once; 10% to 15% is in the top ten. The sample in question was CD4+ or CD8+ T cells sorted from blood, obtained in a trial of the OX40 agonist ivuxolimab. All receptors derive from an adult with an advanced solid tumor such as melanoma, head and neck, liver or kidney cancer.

CDR3 DNA: TGTGCCAGCAGCTTAGCGGCTTCCTACAATGAGCAGTTCTTC. Translation: CASSLAASYNEQFF. The chain recombines TRBV5-6 with TRBJ2-1, with D perhaps TRBD2 (5 bases). The CDR3 has 14 amino acids. Per germline, CDR1 SGHDT and CDR2 YYEEEE. The V gene lost 2 bases and the J gene lost 1 base, with 7 bases spanning the gap.

CDR3 protein: CASSPGTSPTGELFF. The CDR3 DNA reads as TGTGCCAGCAGTCCAGGGACTAGCCCCACCGGGGAGCTGTTTTTT. The chain links TRBV6-1 to TRBJ2-2; 9 nucleotides line up with TRBD2. The CDR3 sequence is 15 residues long. CDR1 and CDR2 (germline): MNHNS, SASEGT. V gave up 5 bases and J gave up 4 bases; unmatched junction bases: 5.

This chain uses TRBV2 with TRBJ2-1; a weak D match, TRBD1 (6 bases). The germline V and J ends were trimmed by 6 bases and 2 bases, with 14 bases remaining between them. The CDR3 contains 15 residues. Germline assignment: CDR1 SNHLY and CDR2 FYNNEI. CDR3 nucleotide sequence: TGTGCCAGCAGAGAACCCAGGGGTACCTACAATGAGCAGTTCTTC. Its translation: CASREPRGTYNEQFF. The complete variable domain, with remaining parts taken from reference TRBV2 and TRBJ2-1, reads EPEVTQTPSHQVTQMGQEVILRCVPISNHLYFYWYRQILGQKVEFLVSFYNNEISEKSEIFDDQFSVERPDGSNFTLKIRSTKLEDSAMYFCASREPRGTYNEQFFGPGTRLTVL.

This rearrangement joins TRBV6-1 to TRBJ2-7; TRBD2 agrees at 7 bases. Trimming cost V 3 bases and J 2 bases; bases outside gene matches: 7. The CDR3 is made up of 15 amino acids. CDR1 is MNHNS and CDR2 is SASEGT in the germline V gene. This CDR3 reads CASSDEASGAYEQYF. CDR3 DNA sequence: TGTGCCAGCAGTGACGAGGCTAGCGGAGCCTACGAGCAGTACTTC.

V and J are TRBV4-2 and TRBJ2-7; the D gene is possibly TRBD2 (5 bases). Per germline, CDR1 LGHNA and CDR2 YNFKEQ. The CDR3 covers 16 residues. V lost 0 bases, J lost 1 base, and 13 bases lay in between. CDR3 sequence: CASSQESGSGSYEQYF. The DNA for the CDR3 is TGTGCCAGCAGCCAAGAAAGTGGCAGCGGATCCTACGAGCAGTACTTC.

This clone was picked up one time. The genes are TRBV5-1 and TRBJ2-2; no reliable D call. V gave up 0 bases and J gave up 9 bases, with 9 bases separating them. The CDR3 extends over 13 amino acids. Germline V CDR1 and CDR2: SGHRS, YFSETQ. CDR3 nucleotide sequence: TGCGCCAGCAGCTTGGCAGGTACCCGGGAGCTGTTTTTT. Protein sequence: CASSLAGTRELFF. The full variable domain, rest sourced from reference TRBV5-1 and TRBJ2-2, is KAGVTQTPRYLIKTRGQQVTLSCSPISGHRSVSWYQQTPGQGLQFLFEYFSETQRNKGNFPGRFSGRQFSNSRSEMNVSTLELGDSALYLCASSLAGTRELFFGEGSRLTVL.

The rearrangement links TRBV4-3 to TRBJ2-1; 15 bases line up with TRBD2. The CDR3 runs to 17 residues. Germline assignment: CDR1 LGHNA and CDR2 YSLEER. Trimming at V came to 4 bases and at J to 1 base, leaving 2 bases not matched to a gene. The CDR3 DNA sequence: TGCGCCAGCAGCCCGGGACTAGCGGGAGGTTCCTACAATGAGCAGTTCTTC. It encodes CASSPGLAGGSYNEQFF.

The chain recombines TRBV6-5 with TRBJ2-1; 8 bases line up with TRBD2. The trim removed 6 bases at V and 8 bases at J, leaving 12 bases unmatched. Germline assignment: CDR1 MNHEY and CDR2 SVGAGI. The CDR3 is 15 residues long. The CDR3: CASRRYAGGGDEQFF. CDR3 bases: TGTGCCAGCAGGCGCTATGCGGGAGGCGGGGATGAGCAGTTCTTC.

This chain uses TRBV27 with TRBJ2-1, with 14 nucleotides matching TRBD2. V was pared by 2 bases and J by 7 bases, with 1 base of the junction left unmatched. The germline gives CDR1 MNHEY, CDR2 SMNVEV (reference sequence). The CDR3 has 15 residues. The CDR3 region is CASSLGLAGGNEQFF. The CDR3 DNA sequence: TGTGCCAGCAGTTTAGGACTAGCGGGAGGAAATGAGCAGTTCTTC.

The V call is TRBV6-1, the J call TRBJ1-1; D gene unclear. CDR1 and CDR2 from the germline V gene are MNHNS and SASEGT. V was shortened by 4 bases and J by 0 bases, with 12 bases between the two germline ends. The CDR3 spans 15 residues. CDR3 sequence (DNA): TGTGCCAGCAGTGCACTTAGGTTCATGAACACTGAAGCTTTCTTT. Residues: CASSALRFMNTEAFF.

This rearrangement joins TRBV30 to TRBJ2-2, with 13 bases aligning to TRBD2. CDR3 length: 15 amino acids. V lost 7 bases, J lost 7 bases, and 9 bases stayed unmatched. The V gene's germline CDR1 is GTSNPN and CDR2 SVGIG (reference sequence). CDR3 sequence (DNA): TGTGCCTCTACAACTAGCGGGAGGGCCATCGGGGAGCTGTTTTTT. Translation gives CASTTSGRAIGELFF.

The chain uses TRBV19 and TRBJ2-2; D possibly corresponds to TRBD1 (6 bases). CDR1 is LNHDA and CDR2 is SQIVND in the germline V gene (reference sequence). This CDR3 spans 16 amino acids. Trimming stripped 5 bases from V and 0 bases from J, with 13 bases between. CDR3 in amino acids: CASSPIQGANTGELFF. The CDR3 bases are TGTGCCAGTAGTCCGATACAGGGAGCGAACACCGGGGAGCTGTTTTTT.

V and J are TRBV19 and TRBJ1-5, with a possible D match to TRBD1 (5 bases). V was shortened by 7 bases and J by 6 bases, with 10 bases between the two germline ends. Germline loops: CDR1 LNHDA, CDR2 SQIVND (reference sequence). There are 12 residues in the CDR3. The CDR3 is CASTTGSQPQHF. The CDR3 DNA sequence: TGTGCCAGTACTACAGGTAGTCAGCCCCAGCATTTT.

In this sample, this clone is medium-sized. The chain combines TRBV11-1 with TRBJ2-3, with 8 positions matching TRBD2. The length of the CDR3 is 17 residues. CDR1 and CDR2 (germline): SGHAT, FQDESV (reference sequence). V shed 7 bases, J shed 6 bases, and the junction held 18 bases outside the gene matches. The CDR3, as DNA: TGTGCCAGCACCGAGGGGAGGCTAGCGGGTTCGGAGGATACGCAGTATTTT. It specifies CASTEGRLAGSEDTQYF.

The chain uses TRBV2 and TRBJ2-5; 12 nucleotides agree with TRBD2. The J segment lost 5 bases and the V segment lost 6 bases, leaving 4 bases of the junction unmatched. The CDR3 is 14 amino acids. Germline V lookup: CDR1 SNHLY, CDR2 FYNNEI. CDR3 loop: CASRGLAGWETQYF. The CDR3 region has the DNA TGTGCCAGCAGAGGACTAGCGGGGTGGGAGACCCAGTACTTC.

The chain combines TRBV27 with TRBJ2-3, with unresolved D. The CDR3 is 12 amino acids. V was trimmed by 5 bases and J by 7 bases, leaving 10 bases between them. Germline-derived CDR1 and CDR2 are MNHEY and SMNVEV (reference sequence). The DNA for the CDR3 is TGTGCCAGCAGTCCCAACCCCTATACGCAGTATTTT. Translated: CASSPNPYTQYF.

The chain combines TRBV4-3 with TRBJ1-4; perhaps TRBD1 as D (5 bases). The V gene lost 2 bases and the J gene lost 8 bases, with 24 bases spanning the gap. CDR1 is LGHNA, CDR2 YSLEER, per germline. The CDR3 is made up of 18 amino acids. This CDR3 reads CASSQSGRERWSGEKLFF. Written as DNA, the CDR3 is TGCGCCAGCAGCCAAAGTGGCAGGGAGCGTTGGTCTGGGGAAAAACTGTTTTTT.

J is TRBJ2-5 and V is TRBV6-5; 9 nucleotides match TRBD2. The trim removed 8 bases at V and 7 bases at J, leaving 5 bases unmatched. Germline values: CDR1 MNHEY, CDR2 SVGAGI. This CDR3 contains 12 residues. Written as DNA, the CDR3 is TGTGCCAGCGGAGGGCGGGAGGGGACCCAGTACTTC. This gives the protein CASGGREGTQYF.

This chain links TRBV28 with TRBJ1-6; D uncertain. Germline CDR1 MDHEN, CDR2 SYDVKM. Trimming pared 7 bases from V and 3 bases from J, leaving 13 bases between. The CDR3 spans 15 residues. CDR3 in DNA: TGTGCCAGCACCACTGGGGTTGACTATAATTCACCCCTCCACTTT. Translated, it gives CASTTGVDYNSPLHF.